The 25 T cell receptor beta chains reported below all come from one sample, sequenced in a study of beta chain features in type 1 diabetes. Of the isolated RNA, all was reverse transcribed, and so the sequenced material was expressed TCRB transcripts. Repertoires were generated with immunoSEQ multiplex PCR, while TCRdb's copy carries only in-frame clones and drops some. This sample has 300,000 or so clones, with around 7.6% found just once. Sequenced: central memory CD4+ T cells from blood. These receptor sequences come from a young woman in good health.

This clone has ten or more counts. V gene TRBV18 combines with J gene TRBJ2-5; D gene unclear. The germline V gene has CDR1 KGHSH and CDR2 LQKENI. Trimming took off 1 base at V and 2 bases at J, with 11 bases between the two ends. This CDR3 has 15 amino acids. This CDR3 is CASSPLQAPQETQYF. In DNA, the CDR3 is TGTGCCAGCTCACCACTGCAGGCCCCTCAAGAGACCCAGTACTTC.

This clone has a handful of counts. The rearrangement uses TRBV6-5 and TRBJ2-5, with 10 bases lining up with TRBD1. Germline CDR1 is MNHEY and CDR2 is SVGAGI. The CDR3 extends over 16 amino acids. V was clipped by 0 bases and J by 6 bases; unmatched bases: 7. DNA of the CDR3: TGTGCCAGCAGTTACTCTAAGACAGGGGGCGCGAAGACCCAGTACTTC. It yields the protein CASSYSKTGGAKTQYF.

This clone was picked up a small number of times. V usage is TRBV5-6 and J usage is TRBJ2-3; 7 bases are shared with TRBD2. The CDR3 has 17 amino acids. Trimming cost V 0 bases and J 2 bases; bases outside gene matches: 9. From germline, CDR1 is SGHDT and CDR2 YYEEEE. The CDR3 coding sequence is TGTGCCAGCAGCTTGGGGGTGCGGGAGTCCCCCACAGATACGCAGTATTTT. It yields the protein CASSLGVRESPTDTQYF.

In the case of this clone: Other DNA sequences from this sample encode an identical CDR3 as well. The chain uses TRBV18 and TRBJ2-5, with TRBD1 matching over 7 bases. The CDR3 runs 13 residues. The V segment lost 3 bases and the J segment 2 bases; nucleotides outside the gene matches: 0. Germline lookup yields CDR1 KGHSH and CDR2 LQKENI. CDR3 residues: CASSPGQQETQYF. DNA for the CDR3: TGTGCCAGCTCACCGGGACAGCAAGAGACCCAGTACTTC.

This clone was counted between two and nine times. This sequence joins TRBV6-5 and TRBJ1-3, with D hard to call. V lost 5 bases, J lost 4 bases, and 9 bases lay in between. Germline assignment: CDR1 MNHEY and CDR2 SVGAGI. The CDR3 is 13 amino acids. The CDR3 nucleotides read TGTGCCAGCAGTCTAATATCCGGAAACACCATATATTTT. It specifies CASSLISGNTIYF.

This clone has at least ten counts. The gene calls are TRBV7-9 and TRBJ1-2; no clear D gene. V was shortened by 5 bases and J by 3 bases, with 13 bases between the two germline ends. Germline V CDR1 and CDR2: SEHNR, FQNEAQ (reference sequence). The CDR3 totals 14 residues. CDR3 residues: CASSRADTDYGYTF. The CDR3 region has the DNA TGTGCCAGCAGCCGAGCCGACACGGACTATGGCTACACCTTC.

The chain is built from TRBV27 and TRBJ2-1; TRBD2 matches at 13 bases. V shed 5 bases, J shed 6 bases, and the junction held 7 bases outside the gene matches. There are 16 residues in the CDR3. The germline gives CDR1 MNHEY, CDR2 SMNVEV (reference sequence). The CDR3 here is CASSPTGTSGTNEQFF. DNA of the CDR3: TGTGCCAGCAGTCCGACCGGGACTAGCGGGACCAATGAGCAGTTCTTC.

The chain couples TRBV14 to TRBJ2-3; D ambiguous. The CDR3 is 11 amino acids. Germline V gives CDR1 SGHDN, CDR2 FVKESK. The V and J ends lost 2 bases and 7 bases respectively, with 4 bases between them. The DNA of the CDR3 is TGTGCCAGCAGCCAATTACATACGCAGTATTTT. It codes for CASSQLHTQYF.

This clone was detected ten times or more. V is TRBV5-1 and J is TRBJ2-7; 10 bases map to TRBD2. The length of the CDR3 is 14 residues. The J segment lost 4 bases and the V segment lost 7 bases, leaving 8 bases of the junction unmatched. From germline, CDR1 is SGHRS and CDR2 YFSETQ. CDR3 region: CASGDSSGSYEQYF. The CDR3 coding sequence is TGCGCCAGCGGCGACTCTAGCGGGAGTTACGAGCAGTACTTC.

This clone was seen a handful of times. V usage is TRBV6-6 and J usage is TRBJ1-3; D uncertain. Looked up from germline, CDR1 is MNHNY and CDR2 is SVGAGI (reference sequence). The CDR3 extends over 13 amino acids. V shed 8 bases and J shed 4 bases, with 12 bases lying between them. The CDR3 sequence is CASSPRPGNTIYF. The CDR3 nucleotides are TGTGCCAGCTCCCCCCGACCAGGAAACACCATATATTTT.

A few counts support this clone. V gene TRBV21-1 combines with J gene TRBJ2-3; TRBD2, the D gene given by the table, was not confirmed from the DNA. TRBV21-1 is flagged as a pseudogene. The CDR3 consists of 13 residues. CDR3 coding DNA: TGTGCCAGCCGGGCGGGGTGCACAGATACGCAGTATTTT. This gives the protein CASRAGCTDTQYF.

This clone was counted between two and nine times. The chain is built from TRBV20-1 and TRBJ2-7, with D perhaps TRBD2 (5 bases). Trimming stripped 3 bases from V and 11 bases from J, with 14 bases between. The CDR3 contains 11 residues. Germline loops: CDR1 DFQATT, CDR2 SNEGSKA (reference sequence). The CDR3 spells CSASRGGVEYF. DNA for the CDR3: TGCAGTGCTAGTCGGGGTGGGGTGGAGTACTTC.

The sample holds a few counts of this clone. The V call is TRBV27, the J call TRBJ2-1; TRBD2 is a possible D gene (6 bases). V was pared by 3 bases and J by 4 bases, with 16 bases between. This CDR3 region has 16 residues. Germline V lookup: CDR1 MNHEY, CDR2 SMNVEV (reference sequence). The CDR3 protein is CASSLDRRERYNEQFF. DNA for the CDR3: TGTGCCAGCAGTTTGGATCGACGGGAGAGGTACAATGAGCAGTTCTTC.

CDR3 protein: CASSLNPGSEKLFF. In DNA form, the CDR3 reads TGCGCCAGCAGCTTGAATCCGGGGAGCGAAAAACTGTTTTTT. The V and J genes are TRBV5-1 and TRBJ1-4; D remains unclear. The germline gives CDR1 SGHRS, CDR2 YFSETQ. This CDR3 has 14 residues. The germline V and J ends were trimmed by 1 base and 8 bases, with 12 bases remaining between them.

The rearrangement uses TRBV7-9 and TRBJ2-3, with 10 bases matching TRBD1. CDR1 SEHNR and CDR2 FQNEAQ come from the germline V gene (reference sequence). Germline trimming cut 5 bases from V and 5 bases from J; bases unmatched to any gene: 4. The CDR3 has 14 residues. In nucleotides, the CDR3 is TGTGCCAGCAGCGCCGGGACAGGGGAAGATACGCAGTATTTT. Translation gives CASSAGTGEDTQYF. The whole variable domain, remainder taken from reference TRBV7-9 and TRBJ2-3, is DTGVSQNPRHKITKRGQNVTFRCDPISEHNRLYWYRQTLGQGPEFLTYFQNEAQLEKSRLLSDRFSAERPKGSFSTLEIQRTEQGDSAMYLCASSAGTGEDTQYFGPGTRLTVL.

This clone was observed a handful of times. The V call is TRBV18, the J call TRBJ2-3, with TRBD2 matching over 9 bases. Germline V CDR1 and CDR2: KGHSH, LQKENI. V gave up 3 bases and J gave up 6 bases; unmatched junction bases: 4. The length of the CDR3 is 14 residues. The CDR3 spells CASSPISGSDTQYF. CDR3 sequence (DNA): TGTGCCAGCTCACCTATTAGCGGGAGTGATACGCAGTATTTT.

V gene TRBV4-2 combines with J gene TRBJ2-2, with D maybe TRBD1 (6 bases). Germline CDR1 is LGHNA and CDR2 is YNFKEQ. V was pared by 4 bases and J by 6 bases, with 12 bases between. This CDR3 has 14 residues. The CDR3 nucleotides read TGTGCCAGCAGCCTCGAACAGGGTTCCGGGGAGCTGTTTTTT. This codes for CASSLEQGSGELFF.

This clone has more than one count but fewer than ten. The chain has TRBV5-1 and TRBJ2-7, with D maybe TRBD2 (5 bases). This CDR3 has 19 amino acids. Trimming shortened V by 5 bases and J by 0 bases, and 27 bases separated the two germline ends. Germline CDR1 reads SGHRS; CDR2 reads YFSETQ. The DNA for the CDR3 is TGCGCCAGCAGGCCGGGATTATCTTTTTCGTCTCCAATCTCCTACGAGCAGTACTTC. It yields the protein CASRPGLSFSSPISYEQYF.

This clone was seen only a few times. The chain employs TRBV29-1 and TRBJ2-5; D is unclear. V lost 4 bases to trimming and J lost 7 bases, with 13 bases between them. The CDR3 is 12 residues long. Germline lookup yields CDR1 SQVTM and CDR2 ANQGSEA. The CDR3 nucleotides read TGCAGCGTTGGCCTGCGAATGGGGACCCAGTACTTC. It translates to CSVGLRMGTQYF.

The J gene is TRBJ2-3, the V gene TRBV12-5; D is unclear. The CDR3 is 12 amino acids. Germline assignment: CDR1 LGHNT and CDR2 FRNRAP. Between the trimmed V and J ends, which lost 3 bases and 8 bases, there was a span of 9 bases. The CDR3 DNA reads TGTGCTAGTGGTTTATCCGACCGTACGCAGTATTTT. Translation gives CASGLSDRTQYF.

This clone was observed a few times. The same CDR3 can be traced to other DNA sequences in this sample. The rearrangement uses TRBV5-6 and TRBJ2-7, with 11 nucleotides matching TRBD1. Trimming at V came to 0 bases and at J to 4 bases, leaving 0 bases not matched to a gene. The CDR3 contains 14 residues. Looked up from germline, CDR1 is SGHDT and CDR2 is YYEEEE. In DNA form, the CDR3 reads TGTGCCAGCAGCTTGGGGGACAGGGGGTACGAGCAGTACTTC. Residues: CASSLGDRGYEQYF.

The V and J genes are TRBV7-9 and TRBJ2-7; 10 positions match TRBD1. V lost 4 bases and J lost 1; bases outside the gene matches: 7. The CDR3 sequence is 16 residues long. Germline values: CDR1 SEHNR, CDR2 FQNEAQ (reference sequence). The CDR3, as DNA: TGTGCCAGCAGCTCTCTCATGGGACAGGGGTCCTACGAGCAGTACTTC. It codes for CASSSLMGQGSYEQYF.

This clone has more than one count but fewer than ten. This chain joins TRBV7-2 and TRBJ1-2, with 8 bases fitting TRBD1. Unmatched junction bases numbered 8, after V lost 1 base and J lost 4 bases. The CDR3 has 16 residues. Germline V gives CDR1 SGHTA, CDR2 FQGNSA. DNA of the CDR3: TGTGCCAGCAGCTTAGTTGGACAGGGCCAAATCTATGGCTACACCTTC. This codes for CASSLVGQGQIYGYTF.

This clone has only a few counts. The CDR3 loop reads CASSQDLSRDDTQYF. The CDR3 DNA sequence: TGCGCCAGCAGCCAAGATCTTTCGAGAGATGATACGCAGTATTTT. The chain employs TRBV4-3 and TRBJ2-3, with no clear D. Germline CDR1 LGHNA, CDR2 YSLEER. This CDR3 spans 15 amino acids. The ends were cut back, 0 bases at V and 6 bases at J, with 13 bases in the middle.

The chain joins TRBV15 to TRBJ1-1; D is unclear. Trimming took off 0 bases at V and 11 bases at J, with 13 bases between the two ends. CDR1 LNHNV and CDR2 YYDKDF come from the germline V gene (reference sequence). The CDR3 runs 13 residues. CDR3 DNA sequence: TGTGCCACCAGCAGAGATCCCCGGTCTGGGGCTTTCTTT. It encodes CATSRDPRSGAFF.